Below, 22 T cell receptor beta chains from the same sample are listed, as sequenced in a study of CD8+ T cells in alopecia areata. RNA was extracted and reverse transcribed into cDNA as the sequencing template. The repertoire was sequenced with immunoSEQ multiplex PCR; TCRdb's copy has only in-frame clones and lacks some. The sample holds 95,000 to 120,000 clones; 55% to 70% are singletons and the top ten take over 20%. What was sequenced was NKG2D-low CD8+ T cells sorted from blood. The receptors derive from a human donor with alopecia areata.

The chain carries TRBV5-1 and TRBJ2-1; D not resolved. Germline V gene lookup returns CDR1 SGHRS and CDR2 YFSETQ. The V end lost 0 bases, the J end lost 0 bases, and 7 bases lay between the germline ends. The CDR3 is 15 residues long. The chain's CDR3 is CASSLELISYNEQFF. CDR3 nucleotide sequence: TGCGCCAGCAGCTTGGAATTAATCTCCTACAATGAGCAGTTCTTC.

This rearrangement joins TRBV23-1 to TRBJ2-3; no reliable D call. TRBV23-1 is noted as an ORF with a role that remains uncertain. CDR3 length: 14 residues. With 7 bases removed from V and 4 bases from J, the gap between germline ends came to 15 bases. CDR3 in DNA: TGCGCCAGCACCCGGCTCCTTCGGGCAGATACGCAGTATTTT. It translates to CASTRLLRADTQYF.

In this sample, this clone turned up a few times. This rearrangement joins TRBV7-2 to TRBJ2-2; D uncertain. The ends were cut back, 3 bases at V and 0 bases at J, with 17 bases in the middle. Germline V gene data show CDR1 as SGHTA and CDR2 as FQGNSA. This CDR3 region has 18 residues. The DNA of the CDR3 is TGTGCCAGCAGCTTCAGTCTCGGTCAGCTCGCGAACACCGGGGAGCTGTTTTTT. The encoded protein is CASSFSLGQLANTGELFF.

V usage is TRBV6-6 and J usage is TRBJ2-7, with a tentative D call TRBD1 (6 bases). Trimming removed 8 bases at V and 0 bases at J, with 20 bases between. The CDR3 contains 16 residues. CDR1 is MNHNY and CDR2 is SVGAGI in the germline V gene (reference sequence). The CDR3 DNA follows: TGTGCCAGCTTCGGTTGGGGGAGAGGGGGCTCCTACGAGCAGTACTTC. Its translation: CASFGWGRGGSYEQYF.

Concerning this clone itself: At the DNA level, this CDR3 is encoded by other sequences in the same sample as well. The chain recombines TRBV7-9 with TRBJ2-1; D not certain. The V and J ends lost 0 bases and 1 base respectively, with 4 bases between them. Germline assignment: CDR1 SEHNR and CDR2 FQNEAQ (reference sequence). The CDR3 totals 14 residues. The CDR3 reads CASSLAGSYNEQFF. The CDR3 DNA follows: TGTGCCAGCAGCTTAGCGGGATCCTACAATGAGCAGTTCTTC.

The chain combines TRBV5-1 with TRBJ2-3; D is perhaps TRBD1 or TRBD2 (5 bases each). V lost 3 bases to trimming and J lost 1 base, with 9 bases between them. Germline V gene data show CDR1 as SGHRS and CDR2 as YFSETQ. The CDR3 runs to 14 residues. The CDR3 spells CASSSGLGTDTQYF. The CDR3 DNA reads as TGCGCCAGCAGCTCGGGGCTGGGCACAGATACGCAGTATTTT.

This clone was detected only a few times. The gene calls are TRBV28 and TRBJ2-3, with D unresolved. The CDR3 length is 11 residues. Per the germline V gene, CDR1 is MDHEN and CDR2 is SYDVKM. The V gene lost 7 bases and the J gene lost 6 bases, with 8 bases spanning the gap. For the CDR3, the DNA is TGTGCCAGCAACACCGGCGATACGCAGTATTTT. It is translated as CASNTGDTQYF.

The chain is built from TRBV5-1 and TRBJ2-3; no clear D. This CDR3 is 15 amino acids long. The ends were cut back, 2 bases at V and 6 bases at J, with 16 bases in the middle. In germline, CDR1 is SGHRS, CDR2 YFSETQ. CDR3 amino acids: CASSFSFRSGDTQYF. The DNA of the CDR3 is TGCGCCAGCAGCTTTTCATTCCGTTCCGGTGATACGCAGTATTTT.

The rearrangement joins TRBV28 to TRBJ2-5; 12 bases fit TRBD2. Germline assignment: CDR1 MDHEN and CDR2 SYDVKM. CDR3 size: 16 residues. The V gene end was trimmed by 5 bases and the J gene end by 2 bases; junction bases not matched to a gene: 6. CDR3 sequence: CASSDGTSGHQETQYF. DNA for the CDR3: TGTGCCAGCAGTGACGGGACTAGCGGGCATCAAGAGACCCAGTACTTC.

The CDR3 DNA follows: TGTGCCAGCAGCTCCTCCCTAGCGGCGAGGGACAATGAGCAGTTCTTC. It yields the protein CASSSSLAARDNEQFF. The chain links TRBV7-9 to TRBJ2-1, with TRBD2 matching over 7 bases. V dropped 4 bases and J dropped 5; count of bases not matched to a gene: 11. Germline V gene sequence: CDR1 SEHNR, CDR2 FQNEAQ (reference sequence). The CDR3 spans 16 residues. Looking up the rest from reference TRBV7-9 and TRBJ2-1 gives the full variable domain: DTGVSQNPRHKITKRGQNVTFRCDPISEHNRLYWYRQTLGQGPEFLTYFQNEAQLEKSRLLSDRFSAERPKGSFSTLEIQRTEQGDSAMYLCASSSSLAARDNEQFFGPGTRLTVL.

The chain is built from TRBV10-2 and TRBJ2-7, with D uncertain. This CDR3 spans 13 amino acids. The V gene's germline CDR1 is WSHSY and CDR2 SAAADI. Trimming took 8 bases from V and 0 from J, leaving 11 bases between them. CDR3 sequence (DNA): TGCGCCAGCGGCGACGGGTCCTCCTACGAGCAGTACTTC. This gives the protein CASGDGSSYEQYF.

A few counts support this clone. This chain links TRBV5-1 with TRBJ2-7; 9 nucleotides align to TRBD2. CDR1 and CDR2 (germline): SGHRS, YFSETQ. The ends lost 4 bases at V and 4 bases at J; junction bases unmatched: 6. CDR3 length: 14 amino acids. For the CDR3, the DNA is TGCGCCAGCAGCCTAGCGGGATTGTTATACGAGCAGTACTTC. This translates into CASSLAGLLYEQYF. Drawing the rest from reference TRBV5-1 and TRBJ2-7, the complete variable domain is KAGVTQTPRYLIKTRGQQVTLSCSPISGHRSVSWYQQTPGQGLQFLFEYFSETQRNKGNFPGRFSGRQFSNSRSEMNVSTLELGDSALYLCASSLAGLLYEQYFGPGTRLTVT.

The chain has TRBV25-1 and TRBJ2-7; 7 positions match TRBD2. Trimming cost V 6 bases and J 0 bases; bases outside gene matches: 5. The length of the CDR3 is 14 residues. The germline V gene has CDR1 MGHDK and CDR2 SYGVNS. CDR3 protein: CASRTSWNSYEQYF. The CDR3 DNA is TGTGCCAGCAGGACTAGCTGGAACTCCTACGAGCAGTACTTC.

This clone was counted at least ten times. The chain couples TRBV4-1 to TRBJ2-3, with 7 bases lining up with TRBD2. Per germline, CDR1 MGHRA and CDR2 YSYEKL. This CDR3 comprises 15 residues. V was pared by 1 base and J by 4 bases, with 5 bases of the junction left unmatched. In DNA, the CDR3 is TGCGCCAGCAGCCAAGTAAGCGGGATCGCAGATACGCAGTATTTT. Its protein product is CASSQVSGIADTQYF.

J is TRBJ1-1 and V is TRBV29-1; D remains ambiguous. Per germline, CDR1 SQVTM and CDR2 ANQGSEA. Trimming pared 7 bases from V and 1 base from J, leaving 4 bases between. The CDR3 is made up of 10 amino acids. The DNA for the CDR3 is TGCAGCGGACAGAACACTGAAGCTTTCTTT. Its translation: CSGQNTEAFF.

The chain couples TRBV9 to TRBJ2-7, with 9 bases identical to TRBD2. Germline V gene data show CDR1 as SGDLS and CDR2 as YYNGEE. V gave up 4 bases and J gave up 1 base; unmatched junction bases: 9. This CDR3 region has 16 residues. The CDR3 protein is CASSNNPSGTSYEQYF. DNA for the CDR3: TGTGCCAGCAGCAATAATCCTAGCGGGACGTCCTACGAGCAGTACTTC.

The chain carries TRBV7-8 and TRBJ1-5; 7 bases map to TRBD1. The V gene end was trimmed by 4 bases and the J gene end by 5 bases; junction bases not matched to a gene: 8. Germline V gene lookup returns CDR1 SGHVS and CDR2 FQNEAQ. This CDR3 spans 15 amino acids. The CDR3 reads CASSSVNRGYQPQHF. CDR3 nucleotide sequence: TGTGCCAGCAGCTCAGTCAACAGGGGCTATCAGCCCCAGCATTTT. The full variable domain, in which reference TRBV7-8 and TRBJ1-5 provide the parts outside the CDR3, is GAGVSQSPRYKVAKRGQDVALRCDPISGHVSLFWYQQALGQGPEFLTYFQNEAQLDKSGLPSDRFFAERPEGSVSTLKIQRTQQEDSAVYLCASSSVNRGYQPQHFGDGTRLSIL.

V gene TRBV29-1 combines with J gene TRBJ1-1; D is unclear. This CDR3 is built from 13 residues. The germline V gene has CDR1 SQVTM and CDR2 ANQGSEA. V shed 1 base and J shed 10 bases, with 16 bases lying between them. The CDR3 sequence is CSVEVPGRAVAFF. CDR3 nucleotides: TGCAGCGTTGAAGTCCCGGGGAGGGCGGTAGCTTTCTTT.

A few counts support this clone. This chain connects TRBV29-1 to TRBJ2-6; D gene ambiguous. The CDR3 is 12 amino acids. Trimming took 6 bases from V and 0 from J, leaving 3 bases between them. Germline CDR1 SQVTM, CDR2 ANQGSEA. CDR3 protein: CSVHSGANVLTF. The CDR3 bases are TGCAGCGTACACTCTGGGGCCAACGTCCTGACTTTC.

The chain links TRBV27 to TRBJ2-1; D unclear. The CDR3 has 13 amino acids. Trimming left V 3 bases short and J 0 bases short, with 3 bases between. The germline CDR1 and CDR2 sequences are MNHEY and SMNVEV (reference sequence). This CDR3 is CASSFHSYNEQFF. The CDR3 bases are TGTGCCAGCAGTTTCCACTCCTACAATGAGCAGTTCTTC.

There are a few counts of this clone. The CDR3 is CASSRTEVNEQFF. Written as DNA, the CDR3 is TGTGCCAGCAGCCGGACAGAAGTCAATGAGCAGTTCTTC. V usage is TRBV14 and J usage is TRBJ2-1; D possibly corresponds to TRBD1 (6 bases). CDR1 and CDR2 (germline): SGHDN, FVKESK. V was cut by 4 bases and J by 6 bases, with 10 bases left in between. There are 13 residues in the CDR3.

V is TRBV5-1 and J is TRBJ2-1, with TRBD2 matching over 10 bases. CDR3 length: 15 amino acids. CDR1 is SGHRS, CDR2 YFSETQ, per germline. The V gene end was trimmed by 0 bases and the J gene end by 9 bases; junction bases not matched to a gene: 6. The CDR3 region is CASSLEPSGSFEQFF. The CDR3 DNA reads TGCGCCAGCAGCTTGGAGCCTAGCGGGAGTTTTGAGCAGTTCTTC.